Here is one TCR beta chain with its context. This CDR3 is missing its conserved last phenylalanine or tryptophan, likely due to a read error. The DNA is left out, because the CDR3 cannot be placed on it with certainty; the CDR3 is given as TCRdb lists it. This sample is part of a study of tumor and adjacent non-tumor tissue in lung cancer. TCRbeta libraries were built with three rounds of nested PCR, modified from ARM-PCR. In TCRdb, the multiplex PCR reads were re-called with MiXCR into one record per CDR3 protein. The profile shows around 99,000 distinct CDR3 sequences, roughly three fifths of them singletons. Both ends counted, the CDR3 spans 14 residues. The template was RNA from unsorted bulk tissue. This non-tumor lung sample came from over 3 cm beyond the tumor edge.

The sample comprised distant non-tumor lung tissue. The chain has TRBV12-3 or TRBV12-4 and TRBJ2-7; no check of the table's D call, TRBD1, against the DNA was made. The receptor was isolated from a man aged 55 to 69 with non-small cell lung cancer. The CDR3 sequence: CVSSQGQGPHEQYL.